Presented here are 7 T cell receptor beta chains from one specimen sequenced in a study of T cell responses to AZD1222 COVID-19 vaccine. The data were produced by immunoSEQ multiplex PCR, yet TCRdb's version contains in-frame clones alone and is incomplete. There are 150,000 to 200,000 clones in the sample; 91% occur only once, and under 2.5% lies in the top ten. This specimen consisted of peripheral blood, obtained on day 0 of AZD1222 vaccination. Every receptor here comes from an adult in good health.

The rearrangement uses TRBV6-1 and TRBJ2-1, with TRBD1 as a possible D gene (5 bases). The CDR3 is made up of 14 amino acids. Trimming stripped 0 bases from V and 6 bases from J, with 9 bases between. The germline gives CDR1 MNHNS, CDR2 SASEGT. Here the CDR3 DNA reads TGTGCCAGCAGTGAAGCAACAGGTAGCAATGAGCAGTTCTTC. This gives the protein CASSEATGSNEQFF.

The chain employs TRBV9 and TRBJ1-1; the D gene is possibly TRBD1 (6 bases). Germline-derived CDR1 and CDR2 are SGDLS and YYNGEE. Trimming shortened V by 2 bases and J by 3 bases, and 17 bases separated the two germline ends. The CDR3 sequence is 16 residues long. As DNA, the CDR3 is TGTGCCAGCAGCGTTGGTTTGGGGGGCTGGGACACTGAAGCTTTCTTT. Translation gives CASSVGLGGWDTEAFF.

The chain links TRBV19 to TRBJ1-1, with D tentatively TRBD1 (6 bases). Trimming pared 6 bases from V and 0 bases from J, leaving 14 bases between. The CDR3 sequence is 15 residues long. CDR1 is LNHDA, CDR2 SQIVND, per germline (reference sequence). The DNA of the CDR3 is TGTGCCAGTAGCCAACTCGGACAGTTGAACACTGAAGCTTTCTTT. The encoded protein is CASSQLGQLNTEAFF.

V and J are TRBV11-2 and TRBJ2-3; TRBD1 is a possible D gene (5 bases). Trimming stripped 3 bases from V and 7 bases from J, with 14 bases between. Germline-derived CDR1 and CDR2 are SGHAT and FQNNGV. This CDR3 region has 14 residues. The CDR3 DNA follows: TGTGCCAGCAGCTTGGGGCTCGGGCCCAATACGCAGTATTTT. It specifies CASSLGLGPNTQYF.

This clone showed up just a few times. This CDR3 is CASSFRSIGGISPLHF. The CDR3 DNA reads as TGTGCCAGCAGCTTCCGTTCGATAGGAGGAATTTCACCCCTCCACTTT. The V and J genes are TRBV5-6 and TRBJ1-6; D is unresolved. Germline CDR1 reads SGHDT; CDR2 reads YYEEEE. The V gene lost 2 bases and the J gene lost 9 bases, with 18 bases spanning the gap. The CDR3 runs 16 residues.

The CDR3 reads CASSGAAGAYNEQFF. CDR3 nucleotide sequence: TGTGCCAGTAGTGGAGCAGCGGGAGCCTACAATGAGCAGTTCTTC. The chain recombines TRBV19 with TRBJ2-1, with 8 bases aligning to TRBD2. Trimming removed 5 bases from V and 2 bases from J; junction bases left unmatched: 5. Germline V gene lookup returns CDR1 LNHDA and CDR2 SQIVND (reference sequence). CDR3 length: 15 residues.

This clone has just one count. The V and J genes are TRBV12-5 and TRBJ1-1, with unresolved D. Germline CDR1 reads LGHNT; CDR2 reads FRNRAP. The CDR3 is made up of 13 amino acids. Trimming took off 2 bases at V and 1 base at J, with 5 bases between the two ends. The CDR3 spells CASGLYPNTEAFF. The CDR3 DNA is TGTGCTAGTGGTTTGTACCCGAACACTGAAGCTTTCTTT.